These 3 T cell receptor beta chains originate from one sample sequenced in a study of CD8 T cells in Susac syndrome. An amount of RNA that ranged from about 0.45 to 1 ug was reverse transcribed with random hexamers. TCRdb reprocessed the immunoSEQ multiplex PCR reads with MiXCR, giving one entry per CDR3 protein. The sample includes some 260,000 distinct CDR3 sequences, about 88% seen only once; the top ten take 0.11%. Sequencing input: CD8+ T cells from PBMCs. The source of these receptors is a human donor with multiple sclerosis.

The CDR3 DNA is TGCAGTGCTTACCTTTTAGCGGACCATTCCTACAATGAGCAGTTCTTC. Its translation: CSAYLLADHSYNEQFF. The chain is built from TRBV20-1 and TRBJ2-1; maybe TRBD2 (6 bases). Germline CDR1 DFQATT, CDR2 SNEGSKA (reference sequence). There are 16 residues in the CDR3. With 5 bases removed from V and 1 base from J, the gap between germline ends came to 18 bases.

In DNA form, the CDR3 reads TGTGCCAGCAGCTTAGGCCCCGGAGGATCTTCAAACTATGGCTACACCTTC. Translating gives CASSLGPGGSSNYGYTF. The chain is built from TRBV7-6 and TRBJ1-2, with D unclear. Between the trimmed V and J ends, which lost 1 base and 2 bases, there was a span of 17 bases. The CDR3 totals 17 residues. The germline V gene has CDR1 SGHVS and CDR2 FNYEAQ.

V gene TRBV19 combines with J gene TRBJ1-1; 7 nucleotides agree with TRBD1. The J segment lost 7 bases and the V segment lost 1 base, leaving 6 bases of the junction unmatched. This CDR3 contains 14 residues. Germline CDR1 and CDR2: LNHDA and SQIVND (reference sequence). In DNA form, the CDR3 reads TGTGCCAGTAGTATAGCGGGGACAGTTTTTGAAGCTTTCTTT. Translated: CASSIAGTVFEAFF.